This TCR beta chain was recorded in a study of blood T cell repertoires in COVID-19. Whole-study context: Collection of acute and convalescent COVID-19 samples took place in the United States, Italy and Spain. Nucleic acid was either cDNA or gDNA, and it came from T cells, B-cell-depleted T cells, or PBMCs.

The V gene end was trimmed by 1 base and the J gene end by 2 bases; junction bases not matched to a gene: 2. CDR3 length: 15 amino acids. Germline assignment: CDR1 SGHRS and CDR2 YFSETQ. In the original workflow: From reference gene primer amplification, estimates of nucleated cell counts were derived. The assay was immunoSEQ multiplex PCR, and TCRdb's table has in-frame clones only and misses some. The V and J calls and clone size come from that table; D and trimming were worked out from the DNA. In the table there are about 220,000 clones, under 90% of which are singletons. This TCR derives from a woman older than 75 with acute or convalescent COVID-19. Sequenced input: peripheral blood. The chain links TRBV5-1 to TRBJ1-5; 8 bases line up with TRBD1. The CDR3 DNA reads TGCGCCAGCAGCTTGCAGGGGGCCGGCAATCAGCCCCAGCATTTT. It yields the protein CASSLQGAGNQPQHF.